A single sample gave rise to the 14 T cell receptor beta chains below, sequenced in a study of T cells in Graves' hyperthyroidism and ophthalmopathy. RNA transcripts served as the template for amplifying TCR beta CDR3 regions. An initial round of RT-PCR targeting the TCR CDR3 relied on the HTBI primer set. Using its own MiXCR run on the multiplex PCR reads, TCRdb lists one record per CDR3 protein. The sample has a few hundred thousand distinct CDR3 sequences, 46% seen once; the top ten hold roughly 8.2%. Sequencing was done on a sample of peripheral blood or thyroid tissue (not recorded which). The source of these receptors is a woman younger than 30 with Graves' hyperthyroidism.

The chain joins TRBV15 to TRBJ2-7; D unresolved. The CDR3 has 11 amino acids. The germline V gene has CDR1 LNHNV and CDR2 YYDKDF (reference sequence). With 8 bases removed from V and 6 bases from J, the gap between germline ends came to 11 bases. The CDR3 here is CATLSRVEQYF. The CDR3 nucleotides are TGTGCCACCCTCAGTCGGGTCGAGCAGTACTTC.

This clonotype was recorded a few times. The chain recombines TRBV12-3 or TRBV12-4 with TRBJ1-2; D not certain. V was cut by 6 bases and J by 7 bases, with 12 bases left in between. This CDR3 spans 12 amino acids. CDR3 sequence: CASSSLIGGYTF. The CDR3 DNA reads TGTGCCAGCAGCTCCCTAATTGGTGGCTACACCTTC.

As regards this clonotype: This may stem from a read error, because a much larger clone lies one nucleotide away. The V gene is TRBV9, the J gene TRBJ1-1, with TRBD1 matching 9 bases. Germline CDR1 is SGDLS and CDR2 is YYNGEE. V was pared by 4 bases and J by 9 bases, with 16 bases of the junction left unmatched. CDR3 size: 16 residues. Here the CDR3 DNA reads TGTGCCAGCAGCTCAAGAGGGACAGGGATCGGGCAGAAAGCTTTCTTT. Its protein product is CASSSRGTGIGQKAFF. Complete variable domain (other parts from reference TRBV9 and TRBJ1-1): DSGVTQTPKHLITATGQRVTLRCSPRSGDLSVYWYQQSLDQGLQFLIQYYNGEERAKGNILERFSAQQFPDLHSELNLSSLELGDSALYFCASSSRGTGIGQKAFFGQGTRLTVV.

The chain recombines TRBV29-1 with TRBJ1-2; no firm D call. This CDR3 region has 12 residues. Trimming shortened V by 3 bases and J by 4 bases, and 9 bases separated the two germline ends. Per the germline V gene, CDR1 is SQVTM and CDR2 is ANQGSEA. The CDR3 DNA is TGCAGCGTTGACAGAGACGGCTATGGCTACACCTTC. It encodes CSVDRDGYGYTF.

Ten or more counts support this clonotype. CDR3 residues: CATRDAFF. CDR3 DNA sequence: TGTGCCACCAGAGACGCTTTCTTT. The gene calls are TRBV24-1 and TRBJ1-1; no firm D call. Between the trimmed V and J ends, which lost 7 bases and 11 bases, there was a span of 4 bases. Germline V gives CDR1 KGHDR, CDR2 SFDVKD. The CDR3 is 8 amino acids.

The genes are TRBV10-1 and TRBJ1-6, with unresolved D. The germline V and J ends were trimmed by 3 bases and 7 bases, with 7 bases remaining between them. CDR1 WNHNN and CDR2 SYGVQD come from the germline V gene (reference sequence). The length of the CDR3 is 13 residues. The CDR3 loop reads CASSEIPNSPLHF. CDR3 bases: TGCGCCAGCAGTGAAATCCCGAATTCACCCCTCCACTTT.

CDR3 sequence reads: CASSERGFGYTF. DNA of the CDR3: TGTGCCAGCAGCGAAAGGGGATTTGGCTACACCTTC. The chain joins TRBV7-9 to TRBJ1-2, with D perhaps TRBD1 (5 bases). Germline CDR1 and CDR2: SEHNR and FQNEAQ (reference sequence). Trimming pared 5 bases from V and 7 bases from J, leaving 11 bases between. The length of the CDR3 is 12 residues.

In this sample, this clonotype turned up a few times. The V call is TRBV20-1, the J call TRBJ1-3; 7 nucleotides agree with TRBD1. This CDR3 spans 14 amino acids. Germline CDR1 and CDR2: DFQATT and SNEGSKA (reference sequence). The trim removed 3 bases at V and 4 bases at J, leaving 6 bases unmatched. The CDR3 bases are TGCAGTGCTAGGAACAGGGGAGGGGGAAACACCATATATTTT. This translates into CSARNRGGGNTIYF.

In this sample, this clonotype turned up a few times. This rearrangement joins TRBV7-2 to TRBJ1-1; possibly TRBD1 for D (5 bases). The V gene's germline CDR1 is SGHTA and CDR2 FQGNSA. Trimming shortened V by 11 bases and J by 2 bases, and 15 bases separated the two germline ends. The CDR3 extends over 13 amino acids. The CDR3 DNA follows: TGTGCCTGGAGTAAAGGGGTTAACACTGAAGCTTTCTTT. Protein sequence: CAWSKGVNTEAFF.

This clonotype has a single count. The rearrangement uses TRBV29-1 and TRBJ2-6; D call uncertain. Germline lookup yields CDR1 SQVTM and CDR2 ANQGSEA. CDR3 length equals 13 residues. This CDR3 reads CSEVGSGANVLTF. The CDR3 DNA is TGCAGTGAAGTCGGCTCTGGGGCCAACGTCCTGACTTTC.

The chain recombines TRBV20-1 with TRBJ2-7, with 8 bases lining up with TRBD1. The V gene end was trimmed by 6 bases and the J gene end by 5 bases; junction bases not matched to a gene: 9. Germline CDR1 DFQATT, CDR2 SNEGSKA (reference sequence). This CDR3 has 13 residues. The CDR3 DNA reads as TGCAGTGCGGCGGGACAGGTAACCCACGAGCAGTACTTC. This gives the protein CSAAGQVTHEQYF.

This clonotype appeared many times. This chain uses TRBV2 with TRBJ1-6; D is ambiguous. CDR1 and CDR2 from the germline V gene are SNHLY and FYNNEI. The germline V and J ends were trimmed by 6 bases and 8 bases, with 11 bases remaining between them. This CDR3 is 13 amino acids long. CDR3 nucleotide sequence: TGTGCCAGCAGGCAGGCTATTGATTCACCCCTCCACTTT. This gives the protein CASRQAIDSPLHF.

This clonotype showed up many times. CDR3 loop: CASSQPQGLSYGYTF. The DNA for the CDR3 is TGTGCCAGCAGCCAACCCCAGGGACTGAGCTATGGCTACACCTTC. The rearrangement links TRBV7-9 to TRBJ1-2; D might be TRBD1 (5 bases). The CDR3 runs to 15 residues. V dropped 5 bases and J dropped 4 bases, with 17 bases sitting between them. Germline-derived CDR1 and CDR2 are SEHNR and FQNEAQ (reference sequence). Together with reference TRBV7-9 and TRBJ1-2, the CDR3 gives the full variable domain: DTGVSQNPRHKITKRGQNVTFRCDPISEHNRLYWYRQTLGQGPEFLTYFQNEAQLEKSRLLSDRFSAERPKGSFSTLEIQRTEQGDSAMYLCASSQPQGLSYGYTFGSGTRLTVV.

The chain employs TRBV11-2 and TRBJ2-6; D is undetermined. V was pared by 11 bases and J by 0 bases, with 14 bases between. Germline values: CDR1 SGHAT, CDR2 FQNNGV. CDR3 length: 15 residues. CDR3 in DNA: TGTGCCTGGAGTGTAATTGGCTCTGGGGCCAACGTCCTGACTTTC. Its protein is CAWSVIGSGANVLTF.